Each of the 32 T cell receptor beta chains below was sequenced from the same sample in a study of T-cell memory formation after mild COVID-19. Using its own MiXCR run on the 5' RACE reads, TCRdb lists one record per CDR3 protein. The repertoire holds tens of thousands of distinct CDR3 sequences, with about 7% as singletons. Sequences were obtained from PBMCs or a T cell subset sorted from them (not recorded which). The origin of the receptors is a young man who had mild COVID-19 (a few samples of this study predate the infection). Cell type and time point are not known.

This clonotype was recorded many times. CDR3 DNA sequence: TGCGCCAGCAGCTTGGTGCTAGCGTCGGGTTCCAATGAGCAGTTCTTC. It encodes CASSLVLASGSNEQFF. The chain couples TRBV5-1 to TRBJ2-1, with D possibly matching TRBD2 (6 bases). V gave up 0 bases and J gave up 6 bases, with 16 bases separating them. Per germline, CDR1 SGHRS and CDR2 YFSETQ. This CDR3 spans 16 amino acids.

This clonotype appeared many times. The chain uses TRBV5-1 and TRBJ2-3; no clear D. Germline V gives CDR1 SGHRS, CDR2 YFSETQ. Trimming cost V 5 bases and J 2 bases, with 12 bases left between them. This CDR3 region has 14 residues. The CDR3 DNA reads TGCGCCAGCAGTCCAGAGGCGGTCACAGATACGCAGTATTTT. It is translated as CASSPEAVTDTQYF.

This clonotype was picked up a small number of times. CDR3 nucleotide sequence: TGTGCCAGCAGTTCTCCGGGGGGCGGCGTGCATACGCAGTATTTT. This sequence encodes CASSSPGGGVHTQYF. This chain connects TRBV28 to TRBJ2-3; a possible D gene is TRBD2 (7 bases). CDR3 size: 15 residues. With 4 bases removed from V and 7 bases from J, the gap between germline ends came to 18 bases. Germline loops: CDR1 MDHEN, CDR2 SYDVKM.

The chain recombines TRBV28 with TRBJ1-1, with D perhaps matching TRBD1 (5 bases). V was trimmed by 6 bases and J by 0 bases, leaving 11 bases between them. Germline lookup yields CDR1 MDHEN and CDR2 SYDVKM. The CDR3 contains 14 residues. As DNA, the CDR3 is TGTGCCAGCAGGAGGGGAGGAGTGAACACTGAAGCTTTCTTT. Protein: CASRRGGVNTEAFF. Looking up the rest from reference TRBV28 and TRBJ1-1 gives the full variable domain: DVKVTQSSRYLVKRTGEKVFLECVQDMDHENMFWYRQDPGLGLRLIYFSYDVKMKEKGDIPEGYSVSREKKERFSLILESASTNQTSMYLCASRRGGVNTEAFFGQGTRLTVV.

This clonotype was observed a few times. The V call is TRBV7-2, the J call TRBJ2-7; 9 bases are a match to TRBD1. This CDR3 contains 15 residues. V was pared by 6 bases and J by 3 bases, with 9 bases of the junction left unmatched. CDR1 and CDR2 from the germline V gene are SGHTA and FQGNSA. The CDR3 sequence is CASSIGTGKSYEQYF. The CDR3 coding sequence is TGTGCCAGCAGTATCGGGACAGGGAAGAGCTACGAGCAGTACTTC.

This chain links TRBV6-5 with TRBJ2-1; possibly TRBD1 or TRBD2 for D (6 bases each). The germline CDR1 and CDR2 sequences are MNHEY and SVGAGI. V dropped 2 bases and J dropped 7 bases, with 15 bases sitting between them. The CDR3 consists of 15 residues. In nucleotides, the CDR3 is TGTGCCAGCAGTTACGGGGGGCGACCGTTGAATGAGCAGTTCTTC. Amino acids: CASSYGGRPLNEQFF.

This clonotype showed up many times. This rearrangement joins TRBV20-1 to TRBJ2-3; TRBD2 agrees at 10 bases. CDR3 length equals 16 residues. The J segment lost 6 bases and the V segment lost 0 bases, leaving 9 bases of the junction unmatched. Germline V gene data show CDR1 as DFQATT and CDR2 as SNEGSKA (reference sequence). In nucleotides, the CDR3 is TGCAGTGCTAGAGACCTCAGCGGGGGGGCCGGGGATACGCAGTATTTT. Translating it yields CSARDLSGGAGDTQYF.

This clonotype was recorded many times. The genes are TRBV28 and TRBJ2-1; 8 bases are shared with TRBD2. The CDR3 runs 16 residues. Germline values: CDR1 MDHEN, CDR2 SYDVKM. The trim removed 3 bases at V and 7 bases at J, leaving 11 bases unmatched. CDR3 sequence: CASSFGAGGPYNEQFF. In DNA form, the CDR3 reads TGTGCCAGCAGTTTCGGGGCGGGGGGCCCTTATAATGAGCAGTTCTTC. Full variable domain (remainder filled in from reference TRBV28 and TRBJ2-1): DVKVTQSSRYLVKRTGEKVFLECVQDMDHENMFWYRQDPGLGLRLIYFSYDVKMKEKGDIPEGYSVSREKKERFSLILESASTNQTSMYLCASSFGAGGPYNEQFFGPGTRLTVL.

This clonotype was seen more than once but under ten times. The chain recombines TRBV27 with TRBJ2-5, with 7 bases identical to TRBD2. The ends lost 3 bases at V and 1 base at J; junction bases unmatched: 5. Per the germline V gene, CDR1 is MNHEY and CDR2 is SMNVEV (reference sequence). This CDR3 has 15 amino acids. CDR3 in DNA: TGTGCCAGCAGTTTGCGCCCGGGAGGCCAAGAGACCCAGTACTTC. Its protein product is CASSLRPGGQETQYF.

This clonotype was observed a few times. The chain uses TRBV7-8 and TRBJ2-5; 11 nucleotides match TRBD2. V lost 5 bases, J lost 3 bases, and 5 bases stayed unmatched. Germline assignment: CDR1 SGHVS and CDR2 FQNEAQ. The CDR3 spans 15 residues. CDR3 residues: CASSPGSGGEETQYF. DNA for the CDR3: TGTGCCAGCAGCCCTGGTAGCGGGGGGGAAGAGACCCAGTACTTC.

This clonotype was seen more than once but under ten times. The genes are TRBV6-2 or TRBV6-3 and TRBJ1-6; D gene uncertain. V was trimmed by 0 bases and J by 5 bases, leaving 8 bases between them. CDR1 and CDR2 (germline): MNHEY, SVGEGT. The CDR3 extends over 15 amino acids. For the CDR3, the DNA is TGTGCCAGCAGTTACTCGAAGTCTAATAATTCACCCCTCCACTTT. Protein product: CASSYSKSNNSPLHF.

This chain uses TRBV21-1 with TRBJ2-7; the table's D gene call, TRBD2, was not cross checked with the DNA. TRBV21-1 is an annotated pseudogene. The CDR3 spans 12 residues. The CDR3 nucleotides are TGTGCCAGCAGCGCCAGGGAGGACGGGCAGTACGTC. Residues: CASSAREDGQYV.

As regards this clonotype: Just one base apart from a much larger clone, this may be a read error. J is TRBJ2-2 and V is TRBV5-1, with D unresolved. The V end was cut by 2 bases, the J end by 1 base, with 6 bases between. CDR1 SGHRS and CDR2 YFSETQ come from the germline V gene. This CDR3 region has 14 residues. The CDR3 DNA sequence: TGCGCCAGCAGCTTTGATATGAACACCGGGGAGCTGTTTTTT. Protein: CASSFDMNTGELFF.

This clonotype was seen a few times. The chain has TRBV18 and TRBJ2-5, with 10 bases matching TRBD2. Germline CDR1 and CDR2: KGHSH and LQKENI. V shed 0 bases and J 2 bases; nucleotides not matched to a gene: 3. The CDR3 totals 16 residues. The CDR3 DNA reads as TGTGCCAGCTCACCACCGTCTAGCGGGGGACAAGAGACCCAGTACTTC. Translation gives CASSPPSSGGQETQYF.

The V and J genes are TRBV5-6 and TRBJ2-3; D gene unclear. The CDR3 contains 14 residues. Germline V CDR1 and CDR2: SGHDT, YYEEEE. V was shortened by 2 bases and J by 0 bases, with 7 bases between the two germline ends. In DNA, the CDR3 is TGTGCCAGCAGCTTCTACTCTAGCACAGATACGCAGTATTTT. Encoded protein: CASSFYSSTDTQYF.

The chain recombines TRBV10-3 with TRBJ1-5, with D unclear. V lost 3 bases, J lost 5 bases, and 5 bases lay in between. CDR1 and CDR2 from the germline V gene are ENHRY and SYGVKD. This CDR3 region has 12 residues. CDR3 nucleotides: TGTGCCATCAGTGATTACGATCAGCCCCAGCATTTT. Protein sequence: CAISDYDQPQHF.

The gene calls are TRBV5-1 and TRBJ2-1, with TRBD2 as a possible D gene (5 bases). Germline V gives CDR1 SGHRS, CDR2 YFSETQ. This CDR3 comprises 13 residues. Trimming pared 3 bases from V and 10 bases from J, leaving 14 bases between. CDR3 coding DNA: TGCGCCAGCAGCTCCGAGACCGGACTCGAGCAGTTCTTC. This gives the protein CASSSETGLEQFF.

This sequence joins TRBV4-3 and TRBJ1-1, with D unresolved. Trimming cost V 0 bases and J 3 bases, with 11 bases left between them. The germline CDR1 and CDR2 sequences are LGHNA and YSLEER. This CDR3 region has 15 residues. CDR3 bases: TGCGCCAGCAGCCAAGATAGCTTTGGGGACACTGAAGCTTTCTTT. Translated, it gives CASSQDSFGDTEAFF.

This clonotype is medium-sized (0.01 to 0.1%) in the sample. The V gene is TRBV29-1, the J gene TRBJ2-1; 9 nucleotides align to TRBD1. Germline V lookup: CDR1 SQVTM, CDR2 ANQGSEA. After removal of 1 base from V and 8 bases from J, the junction contained 12 bases not matched to a gene. This CDR3 has 16 amino acids. The CDR3 loop is CSVEVIGQGPNDEQFF. CDR3 sequence (DNA): TGCAGCGTTGAAGTGATTGGACAGGGGCCAAATGATGAGCAGTTCTTC.

This clonotype was observed at least ten times. The J gene is TRBJ2-7, the V gene TRBV5-1; 7 bases match TRBD2. The CDR3 extends over 14 amino acids. Trimming took 5 bases from V and 0 from J; bases not matched to a gene: 5. Germline V gene lookup returns CDR1 SGHRS and CDR2 YFSETQ. CDR3 DNA: TGCGCCAGCAGATACCGGACTAGCTCCTACGAGCAGTACTTC. Its translation: CASRYRTSSYEQYF.

This clonotype has only a few counts. The CDR3 is CATSRDSGPYEQYF. The CDR3 DNA reads as TGTGCCACCAGCAGGGACTCCGGCCCCTACGAGCAGTACTTC. The rearrangement links TRBV15 to TRBJ2-7, with D possibly matching TRBD2 (5 bases). Germline V gives CDR1 LNHNV, CDR2 YYDKDF (reference sequence). The CDR3 contains 14 residues. V lost 3 bases to trimming and J lost 2 bases, with 11 bases between them. Variable domain in full (rest from reference TRBV15 and TRBJ2-7): DAMVIQNPRYQVTQFGKPVTLSCSQTLNHNVMYWYQQKSSQAPKLLFHYYDKDFNNEADTPDNFQSRRPNTSFCFLDIRSPGLGDTAMYLCATSRDSGPYEQYFGPGTRLTVT.

Only a few counts were recorded for this clonotype. This rearrangement joins TRBV5-1 to TRBJ2-5; D may be TRBD1 or TRBD2 (6 bases each). Deletions cut 5 bases from V and 4 bases from J, with 15 bases between. The CDR3 is made up of 14 amino acids. The V gene's germline CDR1 is SGHRS and CDR2 YFSETQ. The CDR3 loop is CASRGGAGVETQYF. As DNA, the CDR3 is TGCGCCAGCAGAGGAGGGGCAGGGGTAGAGACCCAGTACTTC.

The genes are TRBV5-5 and TRBJ1-1; D is undetermined. The CDR3 has 11 amino acids. Germline V gene lookup returns CDR1 SGHKS and CDR2 YYEKEE (reference sequence). The V end lost 6 bases, the J end lost 2 bases, and 5 bases lay between the germline ends. The CDR3: CASTRNTEAFF. CDR3 in DNA: TGTGCCAGCACCCGAAACACTGAAGCTTTCTTT. Full variable domain (outside the CDR3, taken from reference TRBV5-5 and TRBJ1-1): DAGVTQSPTHLIKTRGQQVTLRCSPISGHKSVSWYQQVLGQGPQFIFQYYEKEERGRGNFPDRFSARQFPNYSSELNVNALLLGDSALYLCASTRNTEAFFGQGTRLTVV.

At least ten counts were recorded for this clonotype. The J gene is TRBJ2-3, the V gene TRBV4-3; 7 bases are shared with TRBD2. This CDR3 region has 16 residues. Per germline, CDR1 LGHNA and CDR2 YSLEER. J lost 3 bases, V lost 1 base, and 7 bases had no gene match. The CDR3 sequence is CASSQGVTGGTDTQYF. The CDR3 nucleotides are TGCGCCAGCAGCCAAGGAGTGACGGGGGGTACAGATACGCAGTATTTT.

The genes are TRBV4-3 and TRBJ2-7; 10 positions match TRBD2. The CDR3 loop spans 15 amino acids. The trim removed 5 bases at V and 2 bases at J, leaving 6 bases unmatched. The V gene's germline CDR1 is LGHNA and CDR2 YSLEER. This CDR3 reads CASSELAGSTYEQYF. CDR3 in DNA: TGCGCCAGCAGCGAACTAGCGGGGTCCACCTACGAGCAGTACTTC.

This clonotype was counted at least ten times. The genes are TRBV9 and TRBJ1-1, with D unclear. Germline CDR1 is SGDLS and CDR2 is YYNGEE. With 0 bases removed from V and 5 bases from J, the gap between germline ends came to 11 bases. The CDR3 extends over 14 amino acids. DNA of the CDR3: TGTGCCAGCAGCGTAGCCCAGGCGAGTACTGAAGCTTTCTTT. Amino acid sequence: CASSVAQASTEAFF.

A few counts support this clonotype. The rearrangement joins TRBV7-2 to TRBJ2-3, with no clear D. CDR3 length: 14 amino acids. Germline V lookup: CDR1 SGHTA, CDR2 FQGNSA. V was shortened by 5 bases and J by 0 bases, with 9 bases between the two germline ends. The CDR3 DNA reads as TGTGCCAGCAGCGATAGTGTTAGCACAGATACGCAGTATTTT. It specifies CASSDSVSTDTQYF.

There are a few counts of this clonotype. The V call is TRBV7-3, the J call TRBJ2-7, with 10 bases that match TRBD2. The CDR3 length is 15 residues. Germline V lookup: CDR1 SGHTA, CDR2 FQGTGA. The junction had 11 bases not matched to a gene; V was cut back by 5 bases and J by 7 bases. The CDR3 DNA reads as TGTGCCAGCAGCCCCCTAGGGCTAGCGGGGGAAGAGCAGTACTTC. Translated, it gives CASSPLGLAGEEQYF.

Only a few counts were recorded for this clonotype. V is TRBV7-9 and J is TRBJ1-1, with a tentative D call TRBD1 (5 bases). Germline V lookup: CDR1 SEHNR, CDR2 FQNEAQ (reference sequence). The CDR3 runs to 11 residues. Trimming took 0 bases from V and 11 from J, leaving 7 bases between them. The CDR3 region is CASSLAGDAFF. The CDR3 nucleotides read TGTGCCAGCAGCTTAGCAGGGGATGCTTTCTTT.

The chain combines TRBV7-9 with TRBJ1-4; D possibly corresponds to TRBD1 (5 bases). Trimming took 5 bases from V and 1 from J, leaving 14 bases between them. Germline assignment: CDR1 SEHNR and CDR2 FQNEAQ (reference sequence). CDR3 length: 16 residues. This CDR3 is CASSAGGTETNEKLFF. For the CDR3, the DNA is TGTGCCAGCAGCGCCGGGGGAACTGAAACTAATGAAAAACTGTTTTTT. Full variable domain (rest looked up from reference TRBV7-9 and TRBJ1-4): DTGVSQNPRHKITKRGQNVTFRCDPISEHNRLYWYRQTLGQGPEFLTYFQNEAQLEKSRLLSDRFSAERPKGSFSTLEIQRTEQGDSAMYLCASSAGGTETNEKLFFGSGTQLSVL.

In its sample, this clonotype was seen a few times. This chain joins TRBV5-6 and TRBJ2-1; D possibly corresponds to TRBD1 (5 bases). The germline V gene encodes CDR1 SGHDT and CDR2 YYEEEE. The CDR3 totals 15 residues. The V gene lost 1 base and the J gene lost 4 bases, with 12 bases spanning the gap. The CDR3 loop is CASSLNQGRYNEQFF. CDR3 nucleotide sequence: TGTGCCAGCAGCTTGAACCAGGGAAGGTACAATGAGCAGTTCTTC.

In its sample, this clonotype was seen a few times. The chain has TRBV6-2 or TRBV6-3 and TRBJ2-7; the D is unclear. Germline-derived CDR1 and CDR2 are MNHEY and SVGEGT. Trimming left V 2 bases short and J 3 bases short, with 14 bases between. The CDR3 extends over 15 amino acids. The CDR3 is CASSYSPAAFYEQYF. The CDR3 DNA reads as TGTGCCAGCAGTTACAGTCCGGCGGCCTTCTACGAGCAGTACTTC.